This T cell receptor beta chain stems from a study of T cells in Graves' hyperthyroidism and ophthalmopathy. Study-level points and caveats: In the analysis, a 13 V-J model separated ophthalmopathy from stable hyperthyroidism.

This clonotype was seen more than once but under ten times. Its antigen is unidentified. The germline V and J ends were trimmed by 7 bases and 2 bases, with 6 bases remaining between them. The CDR3 has 11 amino acids. The V gene's germline CDR1 is SNHLY and CDR2 FYNNEI. Isolation of PBMCs was performed on approximately 10 ml fresh peripheral blood. RNA transcripts yielded amplified TCR beta CDR3 regions. HTBI primers were employed in a first-round RT-PCR of the TCR CDR3. TCRdb reprocessed the multiplex PCR reads via MiXCR and lists one record per CDR3 protein. The sample carries about 180,000 distinct CDR3 sequences, approximately 17% recorded once.

The chain carries TRBV2 and TRBJ2-7; unclear D gene. This TCR was recovered from a woman aged 45-60 years with Graves' hyperthyroidism. Sequencing input: blood. In DNA form, the CDR3 reads TGTGCCAGCATCGTAGCCTACGAGCAGTACTTC. Its protein product is CASIVAYEQYF. Based on the CDR3 plus reference TRBV2 and TRBJ2-7, the full variable domain is EPEVTQTPSHQVTQMGQEVILRCVPISNHLYFYWYRQILGQKVEFLVSFYNNEISEKSEIFDDQFSVERPDGSNFTLKIRSTKLEDSAMYFCASIVAYEQYFGPGTRLTVT.